This is a list of T cell receptor beta chains from one sample in a study of shared clonotypes between healthy human individuals. Repertoires were generated with immunoSEQ multiplex PCR, while TCRdb's copy carries only in-frame clones and drops some. The sample records 470,000 or so clones, almost 80% being singletons. Material: PBMCs. These receptors were taken from a woman aged 40-49 years in good health. Some clones in this sample may be carry-over from other donors' samples. CDR3s include the opening cysteine and the closing phenylalanine or tryptophan. The D gene is left open where the match is weak. Expanded clones are given a class, and other clones once, few, many or no size at all.

-	TRBJ2-1	-	TRBV29-1	TGCAGCGCAGTAGCGGTTGGCTCCTACAATGAGCAGTTCTTC	CSAVAVGSYNEQFF
-	TRBJ1-2	-	TRBV29-1	TGCAGCGTCGCGGATCCCGGGGGTGGCTACACCTTC	CSVADPGGGYTF
-	TRBJ2-7	-	TRBV6-6	TGTGCCAGCAGTTTTCCGGGGCAAAAAAACGACGAGCAGTACTTC	CASSFPGQKNDEQYF
-	TRBJ2-7	TRBD1	TRBV5-4	TGTGCCAGCAGCTTGCCCGACAGGGGTCCGGCCTACGAGCAGTACTTC	CASSLPDRGPAYEQYF
once	TRBJ2-1	-	TRBV7-9	TGTGCCAGCAGCTTTATAGCTACCTACAATGAGCAGTTCTTC	CASSFIATYNEQFF
-	TRBJ2-1	-	TRBV9	TGTGCCAGCAGCGACGGACAATCCTACAATGAGCAGTTCTTC	CASSDGQSYNEQFF
-	TRBJ1-1	-	TRBV18	TGTGCCAGCTCAGGCAGGCCCGGGTATAACACTGAAGCTTTCTTT	CASSGRPGYNTEAFF
-	TRBJ2-7	-	TRBV30	TGTGCCTGGAGTGTATTTTTTCGGGCAGACAGAACCTACGAGCAGTACTTC	CAWSVFFRADRTYEQYF
many	TRBJ1-2	-	TRBV30	TGTGCCTGGAGTGCCAGTCTATGGGGCTACACCTTC	CAWSASLWGYTF
-	TRBJ1-1	-	TRBV4-1	TGCGCCAGCAAAGGACAGCTCCAGAACACTGAAGCTTTCTTT	CASKGQLQNTEAFF
-	TRBJ2-1	-	TRBV11-1	TGTGCCAGCAGCTCCAACCCAATGGGCGGGCAGTTCTTC	CASSSNPMGGQFF
-	TRBJ1-5	-	TRBV10-3	TGTGCCATCAGTTACGACAAGGGCAATCAGCCCCAGCATTTT	CAISYDKGNQPQHF
-	TRBJ2-7	TRBD2	TRBV15	TGTGCCACCAGCAGAGATCCGGGACTAGCGGGAGTGTACTACGAGCAGTACTTC	CATSRDPGLAGVYYEQYF
-	TRBJ2-4	-	TRBV29-1	TGCAGCGTTCTTCAGAAGAGGGCCAAAAACATTCAGTACTTC	CSVLQKRAKNIQYF
once	TRBJ1-2	-	TRBV5-4	TGTGCCAGCAGCTTAGTGCGGGGTGCTGGCTACACCTTC	CASSLVRGAGYTF
-	TRBJ1-1	-	TRBV29-1	TGCAGCGTCGCTCAGGGGACTAACACTGAAGCTTTCTTT	CSVAQGTNTEAFF
-	TRBJ2-1	TRBD2	TRBV29-1	TGCAGCGTTGAACCTAGCGGGAGGGATGAGCAGTTCTTC	CSVEPSGRDEQFF
once	TRBJ2-2	-	TRBV6-5	TGTGCCAGCAGACCGACGGGGAACACCGGGGAGCTGTTTTTT	CASRPTGNTGELFF
-	TRBJ1-2	TRBD1	TRBV4-2	TGTGCCAGCAGCCAGGAGACAGGGGATGTGGGCTACACCTTC	CASSQETGDVGYTF
-	TRBJ1-5	TRBD1	TRBV5-6	TGTGCCAGCAGCTCCGACAGGGAAAGGAGGGAGCGGGGGCAGCCCCAGCATTTT	CASSSDRERRERGQPQHF
-	TRBJ1-2	-	TRBV28	TGTGCCAGCAGGATAGGGGGGGACTATGGCTACACCTTC	CASRIGGDYGYTF
-	TRBJ1-2	-	TRBV6-6	TGTGCCAGCACCCAGGGGCAGGGCCGGGGCTACACCTTC	CASTQGQGRGYTF
-	TRBJ2-7	-	TRBV7-8	TGTGCCAGCAGCTTACAGGGCGCAACCTACGAGCAGTACTTC	CASSLQGATYEQYF
-	TRBJ2-5	-	TRBV2	TGTGCCAGCAATGAGGGCCAAGAGACCCAGTACTTC	CASNEGQETQYF
once	TRBJ2-3	TRBD2	TRBV4-1	TGCGCCAGCAGCCATAGTAGCGGGGGTCCATATGGAAATACGCAGTATTTT	CASSHSSGGPYGNTQYF
-	TRBJ2-1	TRBD1	TRBV28	TGTGCCAGCAGCCAACAGGGGATCTCCTGCAATGAGCAGTTCTTC	CASSQQGISCNEQFF
-	TRBJ2-1	TRBD2	TRBV6-5	TGTGCCAGCAGTTATCGGACTAGCGGCGTCAATGAGCAGTTCTTC	CASSYRTSGVNEQFF
-	TRBJ2-2	-	TRBV2	TGTGCCAGAAGGACAGAGAACACCGGGGAGCTGTTTTTT	CARRTENTGELFF
-	TRBJ1-1	TRBD1	TRBV5-1	TGCGCCAGCAGCGGACGGACAGGGATGAACACTGAAGCTTTCTTT	CASSGRTGMNTEAFF
-	TRBJ2-7	-	TRBV18	TGTGCCAGCTCACCACTGGGGTACGACGAGCAGTACTTC	CASSPLGYDEQYF
-	TRBJ2-3	-	TRBV27	TGTGCCAGGCGGAGCACAGATACGCAGTATTTT	CARRSTDTQYF
-	TRBJ2-2	TRBD2	TRBV7-3	TGTGCCAGCAGCACTACTAGCGGCACCGGGGAGCTGTTTTTT	CASSTTSGTGELFF
-	TRBJ2-5	TRBD2	TRBV5-1	TGCGCCAGCAGCCCGTGGACTAGCGGGACAAACCCTCAAGAGACCCAGTACTTC	CASSPWTSGTNPQETQYF
-	TRBJ2-5	TRBD2	TRBV2	TGTGCCAGCAGTGAGGTCAGGGGGACTAGCGGGGCCGGGAACTTC	CASSEVRGTSGAGNF
-	TRBJ2-6	-	TRBV11-2	TGTGCCAGCAGCTTGGGGAGCTCTGGGGCCAACGTCCTGACTTTC	CASSLGSSGANVLTF
-	TRBJ2-5	-	TRBV27	TGTGCCACCAAGGGGTACGAGACCCAGTACTTC	CATKGYETQYF
-	TRBJ2-2	TRBD2	TRBV30	TGTGCCTGGAGTGGGACTAGATACACCGGGGAGCTGTTTTTT	CAWSGTRYTGELFF